This T cell receptor beta chain comes out of a study of radiation and T cells in renal cell carcinoma. Regarding the study as a whole: Without pretreatment biopsies, baseline tumor clonotype presence was undetermined.

V was pared by 5 bases and J by 15 bases, with 14 bases between. Germline CDR1 reads SNHLY; CDR2 reads FYNNEI. The CDR3 runs to 11 residues. The time point: blood 2 weeks post-SBRT. Documented treatment: 15 Gy SBRT to primary tumor, nephrectomy 4 weeks later. Blood was sampled at baseline, 2 weeks and 4 weeks after SBRT. The count of this clone is one. No antigen is known for it. TCRdb's copy holds only in-frame clones and misses some; the assay was immunoSEQ multiplex PCR. This table holds roughly 150,000 clones, roughly 87% found once. This TCR came from a woman in her forties or fifties with renal cell carcinoma. The V call is TRBV2, the J call TRBJ2-1; D unresolved. This material consisted of blood, taken from a patient whose treatment included radiotherapy and nephrectomy. CDR3 protein: CASSSDSSGFF. Written as DNA, the CDR3 is TGTGCCAGCAGTAGTGACTCGTCAGGGTTCTTC. The full variable domain, in which reference TRBV2 and TRBJ2-1 provide the parts outside the CDR3, is EPEVTQTPSHQVTQMGQEVILRCVPISNHLYFYWYRQILGQKVEFLVSFYNNEISEKSEIFDDQFSVERPDGSNFTLKIRSTKLEDSAMYFCASSSDSSGFFGPGTRLTVL.